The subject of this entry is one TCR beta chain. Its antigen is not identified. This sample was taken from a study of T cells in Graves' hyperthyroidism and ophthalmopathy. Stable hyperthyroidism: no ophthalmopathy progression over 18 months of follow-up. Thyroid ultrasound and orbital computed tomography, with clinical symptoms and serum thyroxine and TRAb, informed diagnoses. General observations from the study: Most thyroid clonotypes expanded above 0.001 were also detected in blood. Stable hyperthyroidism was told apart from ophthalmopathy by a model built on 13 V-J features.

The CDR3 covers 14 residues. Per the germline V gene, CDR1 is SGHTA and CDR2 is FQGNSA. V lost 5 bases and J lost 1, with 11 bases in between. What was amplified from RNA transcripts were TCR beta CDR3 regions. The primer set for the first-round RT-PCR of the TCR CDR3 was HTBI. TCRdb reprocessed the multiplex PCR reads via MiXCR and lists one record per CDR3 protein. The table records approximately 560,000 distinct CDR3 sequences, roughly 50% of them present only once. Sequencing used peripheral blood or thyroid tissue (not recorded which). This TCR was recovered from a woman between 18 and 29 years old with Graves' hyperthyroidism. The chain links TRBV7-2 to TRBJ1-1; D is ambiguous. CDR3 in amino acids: CASSPVLWNTEAFF. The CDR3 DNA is TGTGCCAGCAGCCCCGTCTTGTGGAACACTGAAGCTTTCTTT.